This T cell receptor beta chain was documented in a study of early T cells in non-severe SARS-CoV-2 infection. Looking at the study overall: Unsorted whole-blood RNA was sequenced in bulk, leaving chains unpaired.

Whole-study findings and limits: A preference for anti-spike CD8 responses marked VDJdb matching, which missed private and CD4 specificities.

Trimming shortened V by 1 base and J by 1 base, and 9 bases separated the two germline ends. Germline V CDR1 and CDR2: SGHRS, YFSETQ. This CDR3 spans 14 amino acids. Individual cDNA molecules were tagged with unique molecular identifiers, the study reported. TCRdb reprocessed the 5' RACE reads via MiXCR and lists one record per CDR3 protein. The sample lists about 69,000 distinct CDR3 sequences, roughly a tenth occurring once. As for this clonotype: Its antigen is unidentified.

The chain carries TRBV5-1 and TRBJ2-7; D might be TRBD2 (7 bases). The receptor was derived from an adult who was a healthcare worker with PCR-confirmed SARS-CoV-2 infection or an uninfected control (not recorded which). Material for sequencing was whole blood. CDR3 bases: TGCGCCAGCAGCTTGAAGGGGGGGTCCTACGAGCAGTACTTC. Amino acids: CASSLKGGSYEQYF.